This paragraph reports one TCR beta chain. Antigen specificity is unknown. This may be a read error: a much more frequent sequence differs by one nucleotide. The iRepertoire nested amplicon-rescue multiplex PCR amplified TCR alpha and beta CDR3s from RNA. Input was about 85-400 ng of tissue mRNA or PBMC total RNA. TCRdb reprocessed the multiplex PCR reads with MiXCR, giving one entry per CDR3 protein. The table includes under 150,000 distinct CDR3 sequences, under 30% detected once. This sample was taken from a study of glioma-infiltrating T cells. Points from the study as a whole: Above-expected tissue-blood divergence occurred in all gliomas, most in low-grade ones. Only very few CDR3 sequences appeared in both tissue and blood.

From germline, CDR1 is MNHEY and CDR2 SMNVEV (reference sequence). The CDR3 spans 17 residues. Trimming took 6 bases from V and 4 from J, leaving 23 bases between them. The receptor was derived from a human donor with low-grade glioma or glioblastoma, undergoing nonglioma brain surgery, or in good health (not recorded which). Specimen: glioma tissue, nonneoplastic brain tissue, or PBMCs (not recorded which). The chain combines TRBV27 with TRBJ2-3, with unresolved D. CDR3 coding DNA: TGTGCCAGCAGCCAAGCCAGTCGGTTTGTCGAGGCAGATACGCAGTATTTT. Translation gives CASSQASRFVEADTQYF.